The 11 T cell receptor beta chains reported below all come from one sample, sequenced in a study of neurological immune-mediated disorders. Each CDR3 protein gets one entry after TCRdb re-called the 5' RACE reads with MiXCR. The sample holds fewer than 50,000 distinct CDR3 sequences; about 13% are singletons and the top ten take roughly 10%. Time point indicated: longitudinal time-point 3. The sequenced sample consisted of PBMCs. These receptors originate from a male donor with HTLV-1-associated myelopathy (HAM/TSP).

Of note for this clonotype: The junction departs from germline at one end; a sequencing error may be responsible. J is TRBJ2-5 and V is TRBV5-8; 8 nucleotides align to TRBD1. Per the germline V gene, CDR1 is SGHTS and CDR2 is YDEGEE. The CDR3 loop spans 15 amino acids. The CDR3 nucleotides are TGTACCAGCAGAACCGGGACAGGAGGAAAAGTGACCCAGTACTTC. It codes for CTSRTGTGGKVTQYF.

This clonotype was observed at least ten times. V gene TRBV10-3 combines with J gene TRBJ1-1; tentative D call: TRBD1 (5 bases). The CDR3 sequence is 13 residues long. Germline V gives CDR1 ENHRY, CDR2 SYGVKD. V gave up 0 bases and J gave up 5 bases, with 7 bases separating them. CDR3: CAISESKGTEAFF. CDR3 sequence (DNA): TGTGCCATCAGTGAGTCCAAGGGGACTGAAGCTTTCTTT.

This clonotype has ten or more counts. The chain links TRBV6-4 to TRBJ2-1; 9 positions agree with TRBD1. CDR3 length: 15 amino acids. With 0 bases clipped from V and 3 bases from J, the junction kept 0 bases outside the gene matches. The germline gives CDR1 MRHNA, CDR2 SNTAGT. DNA for the CDR3: TGTGCCAGCAGTGACTCGACAGGGGGCTACAATGAGCAGTTCTTC. Encoded protein: CASSDSTGGYNEQFF.

Notes on this clonotype: One junction end disagrees with the germline gene, perhaps due to a read error. The chain links TRBV5-5 to TRBJ2-3, with 7 bases that match TRBD1. This CDR3 is 17 amino acids long. Germline CDR1 reads SGHKS; CDR2 reads YYEKEE (reference sequence). The DNA for the CDR3 is TGTGGCAGCAGCCCAATAACCGGGACAGAAAGCACAGATACGCAGTATTTT. Its translation is CGSSPITGTESTDTQYF.

This clonotype was recorded at least ten times. V is TRBV7-2 and J is TRBJ1-2; D may be TRBD1 (6 bases). The V end lost 4 bases, the J end lost 1 base, and 13 bases lay between the germline ends. This CDR3 is 15 amino acids long. Germline loops: CDR1 SGHTA, CDR2 FQGNSA. The CDR3 loop is CASSSSSGVNYGYTF. CDR3 bases: TGTGCCAGCAGCTCTTCTTCAGGGGTTAACTATGGCTACACCTTC. Combining the CDR3 with reference TRBV7-2 and TRBJ1-2 gives the whole variable domain GAGVSQSPSNKVTEKGKDVELRCDPISGHTALYWYRQSLGQGLEFLIYFQGNSAPDKSGLPSDRFSAERTGGSVSTLTIQRTQQEDSAVYLCASSSSSGVNYGYTFGSGTRLTVV.

This clonotype is categorized as medium-sized. This chain links TRBV20-1 with TRBJ2-3; 8 bases are a match to TRBD1. Germline-derived CDR1 and CDR2 are DFQATT and SNEGSKA (reference sequence). The CDR3 spans 15 residues. V gave up 2 bases and J gave up 10 bases; unmatched junction bases: 14. The CDR3 DNA follows: TGCAGTGCTAGAATTCCTCAACAGGGGGGAGCGGCGCAGTATTTT. Its translation is CSARIPQQGGAAQYF.

This clonotype showed up many times. CDR3: CASSSRTGPDTEAFF. The DNA for the CDR3 is TGTGCCAGCAGCTCAAGGACGGGTCCGGACACTGAAGCTTTCTTT. The rearrangement uses TRBV5-5 and TRBJ1-1; D gene uncertain. V lost 3 bases and J 3 bases, leaving 15 bases between the germline ends. There are 15 residues in the CDR3. Germline CDR1 is SGHKS and CDR2 is YYEKEE (reference sequence).

Ten or more counts support this clonotype. The V call is TRBV10-3, the J call TRBJ1-4; the D is unclear. The CDR3 spans 13 residues. V dropped 10 bases and J dropped 3 bases, with 12 bases sitting between them. Germline V CDR1 and CDR2: ENHRY, SYGVKD. The chain's CDR3 is CATHVDSNEKLFF. For the CDR3, the DNA is TGTGCCACCCACGTGGATTCTAATGAAAAACTGTTTTTT.

The sample holds many counts of this clonotype. J is TRBJ1-2 and V is TRBV6-5; 9 bases agree with TRBD1. With 7 bases clipped from V and 7 bases from J, the junction kept 7 bases outside the gene matches. CDR1 MNHEY and CDR2 SVGAGI come from the germline V gene. The CDR3 has 13 residues. The CDR3 loop reads CASTPATGGGYTF. CDR3 coding DNA: TGTGCCAGCACCCCTGCGACAGGGGGTGGCTACACCTTC.

This clonotype was detected many times. The chain is built from TRBV5-1 and TRBJ2-3; 13 bases are a match to TRBD2. The germline V gene has CDR1 SGHRS and CDR2 YFSETQ. Germline trimming cut 3 bases from V and 4 bases from J; bases unmatched to any gene: 5. The CDR3 covers 16 residues. The DNA of the CDR3 is TGCGCCAGCAGCTCAAGGACTAGCGGGAGAGCAGATACGCAGTATTTT. Protein product: CASSSRTSGRADTQYF.

Details on this clonotype: A read error may be the cause here, since a much bigger clone is one base away. The chain carries TRBV5-5 and TRBJ2-1; no reliable D call. CDR3 length: 13 residues. In germline, CDR1 is SGHKS, CDR2 YYEKEE (reference sequence). CDR3 residues: CVSSLAQHNEQFF. The CDR3 DNA follows: TGTGTCAGCAGCTTGGCCCAGCACAATGAGCAGTTCTTC.